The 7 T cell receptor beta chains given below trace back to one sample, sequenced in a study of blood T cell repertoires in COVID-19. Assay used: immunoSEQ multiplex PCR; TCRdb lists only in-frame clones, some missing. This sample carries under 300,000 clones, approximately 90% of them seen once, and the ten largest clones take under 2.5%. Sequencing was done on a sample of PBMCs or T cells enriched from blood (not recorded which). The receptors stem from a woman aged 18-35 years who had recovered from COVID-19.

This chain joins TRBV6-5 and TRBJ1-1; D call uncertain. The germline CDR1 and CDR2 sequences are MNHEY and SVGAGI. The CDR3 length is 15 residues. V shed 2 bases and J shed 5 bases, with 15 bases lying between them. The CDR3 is CASSYEGSYRTEAFF. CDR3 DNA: TGTGCCAGCAGTTACGAGGGATCATATAGGACTGAAGCTTTCTTT.

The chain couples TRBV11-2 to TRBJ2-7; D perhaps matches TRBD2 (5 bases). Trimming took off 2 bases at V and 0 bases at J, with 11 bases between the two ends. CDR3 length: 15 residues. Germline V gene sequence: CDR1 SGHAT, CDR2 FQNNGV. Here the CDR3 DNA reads TGTGCCAGCAGCTTACGAGGGCAACCCTCCTACGAGCAGTACTTC. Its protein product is CASSLRGQPSYEQYF.

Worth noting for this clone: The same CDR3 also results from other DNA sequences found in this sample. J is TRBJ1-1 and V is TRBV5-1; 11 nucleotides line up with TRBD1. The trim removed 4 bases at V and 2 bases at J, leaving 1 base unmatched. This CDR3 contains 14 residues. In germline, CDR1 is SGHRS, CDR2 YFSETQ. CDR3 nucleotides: TGCGCCAGCAGCCGGACAGGGGGCAACACTGAAGCTTTCTTT. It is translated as CASSRTGGNTEAFF.

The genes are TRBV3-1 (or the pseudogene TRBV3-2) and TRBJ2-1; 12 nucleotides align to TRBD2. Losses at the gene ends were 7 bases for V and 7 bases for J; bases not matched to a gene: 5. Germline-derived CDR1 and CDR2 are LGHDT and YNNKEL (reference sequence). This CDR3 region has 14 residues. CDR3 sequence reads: CASTRTSGDNEQFF. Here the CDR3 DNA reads TGTGCCAGCACCCGGACTAGCGGGGATAATGAGCAGTTCTTC.

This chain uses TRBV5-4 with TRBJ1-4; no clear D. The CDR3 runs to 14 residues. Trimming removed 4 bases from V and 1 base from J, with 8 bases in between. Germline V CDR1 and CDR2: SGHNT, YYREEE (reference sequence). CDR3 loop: CASSQGGTNEKLFF. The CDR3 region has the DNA TGTGCCAGCAGCCAAGGAGGAACTAATGAAAAACTGTTTTTT.

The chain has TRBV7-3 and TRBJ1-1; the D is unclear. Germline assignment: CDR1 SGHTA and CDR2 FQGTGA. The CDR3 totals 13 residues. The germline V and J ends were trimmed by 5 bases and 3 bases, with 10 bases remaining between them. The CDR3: CASSTQRDTEAFF. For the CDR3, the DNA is TGTGCCAGCAGCACACAGCGGGACACTGAAGCTTTCTTT. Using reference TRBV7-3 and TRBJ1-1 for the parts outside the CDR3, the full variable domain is GAGVSQTPSNKVTEKGKYVELRCDPISGHTALYWYRQSLGQGPEFLIYFQGTGAADDSGLPNDRFFAVRPEGSVSTLKIQRTERGDSAVYLCASSTQRDTEAFFGQGTRLTVV.

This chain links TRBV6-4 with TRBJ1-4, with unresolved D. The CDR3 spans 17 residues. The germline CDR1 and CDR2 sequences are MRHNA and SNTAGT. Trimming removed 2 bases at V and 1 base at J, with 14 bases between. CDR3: CASSDRRKWVTNEKLFF. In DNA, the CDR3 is TGTGCCAGCAGTGACAGGAGAAAGTGGGTAACTAATGAAAAACTGTTTTTT.